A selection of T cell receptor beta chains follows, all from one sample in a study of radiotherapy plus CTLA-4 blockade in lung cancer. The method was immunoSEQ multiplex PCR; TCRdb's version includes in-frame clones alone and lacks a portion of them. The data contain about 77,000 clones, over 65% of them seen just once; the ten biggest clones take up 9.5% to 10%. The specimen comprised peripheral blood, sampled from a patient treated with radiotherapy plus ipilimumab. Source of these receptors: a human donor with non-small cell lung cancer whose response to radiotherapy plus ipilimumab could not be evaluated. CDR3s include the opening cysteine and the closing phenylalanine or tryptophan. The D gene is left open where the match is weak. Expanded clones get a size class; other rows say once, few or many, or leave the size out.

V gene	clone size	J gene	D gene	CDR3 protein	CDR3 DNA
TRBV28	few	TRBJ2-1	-	CASRATNNEQFF	TGTGCCAGCAGGGCAACTAACAATGAGCAGTTCTTC
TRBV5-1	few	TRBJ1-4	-	CASSLYGGRDEKLFF	TGCGCCAGCAGCTTGTACGGGGGGCGTGATGAAAAACTGTTTTTT
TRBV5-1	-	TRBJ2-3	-	CASSLARGTSTDTQYF	TGCGCCAGCAGCTTGGCCCGGGGGACTAGCACAGATACGCAGTATTTT
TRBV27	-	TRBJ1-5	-	CASSLAEGIQPQHF	TGTGCCAGCAGTTTAGCGGAGGGGATCCAGCCCCAGCATTTT
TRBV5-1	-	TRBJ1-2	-	CASSEDANYGYTF	TGCGCCAGCAGCGAGGATGCTAACTATGGCTACACCTTC
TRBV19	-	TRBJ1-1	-	CASSIELENTEAFF	TGTGCCAGTAGTATTGAGTTAGAGAACACTGAAGCTTTCTTT
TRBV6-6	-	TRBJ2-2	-	CASRPPSTTGELFF	TGTGCCAGCAGACCACCCTCCACTACCGGGGAGCTGTTTTTT
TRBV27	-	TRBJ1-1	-	CASSGERGSAFF	TGTGCCAGCAGCGGGGAGCGGGGATCAGCTTTCTTT
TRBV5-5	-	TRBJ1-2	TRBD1	CASSLDRGRDYGYTF	TGTGCCAGCAGCCTAGACAGGGGGCGAGACTATGGCTACACCTTC
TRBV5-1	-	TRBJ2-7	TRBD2	CASSPGLAGGLEQYF	TGCGCCAGCAGCCCAGGACTAGCGGGGGGCCTCGAGCAGTACTTC
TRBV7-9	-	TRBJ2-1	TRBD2	CASSLGLAGGDNEQFF	TGTGCCAGCAGCTTAGGGTTAGCGGGAGGTGACAATGAGCAGTTCTTC
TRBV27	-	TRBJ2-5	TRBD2	CASTGWGREQYF	TGTGCCAGTACCGGATGGGGGAGGGAGCAGTACTTC
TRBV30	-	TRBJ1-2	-	CAWSAGAPGYTF	TGTGCCTGGAGCGCGGGGGCGCCCGGCTACACCTTC
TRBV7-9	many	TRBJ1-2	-	CASSDTSNYGYTF	TGTGCCAGCAGCGATACTAGTAACTATGGCTACACCTTC
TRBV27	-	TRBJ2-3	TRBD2	CATSQRGDTQYF	TGTGCCACTTCGCAGCGGGGGGATACGCAGTATTTT